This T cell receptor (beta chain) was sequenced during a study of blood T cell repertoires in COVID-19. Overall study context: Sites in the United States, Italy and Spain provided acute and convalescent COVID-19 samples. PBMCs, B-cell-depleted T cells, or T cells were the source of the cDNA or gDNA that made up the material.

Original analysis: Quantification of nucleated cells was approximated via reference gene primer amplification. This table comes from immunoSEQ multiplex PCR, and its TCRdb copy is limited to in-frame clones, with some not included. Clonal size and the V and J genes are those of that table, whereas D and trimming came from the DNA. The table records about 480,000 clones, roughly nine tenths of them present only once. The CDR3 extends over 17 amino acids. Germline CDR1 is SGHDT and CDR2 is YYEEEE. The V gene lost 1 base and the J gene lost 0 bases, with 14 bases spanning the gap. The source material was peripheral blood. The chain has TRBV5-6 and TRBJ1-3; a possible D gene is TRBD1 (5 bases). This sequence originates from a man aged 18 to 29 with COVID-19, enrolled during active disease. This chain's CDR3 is CASSLWGASLSGNTIYF. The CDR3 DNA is TGTGCCAGCAGCTTGTGGGGCGCGTCCCTCTCTGGAAACACCATATATTTT.